These T cell receptor beta chains were read from a single sample in a study of blood T cells in healthy people across ages. TCRdb re-analysed the 5' RACE reads in MiXCR, keeping a single row per CDR3 protein. This table has about 1.5 million distinct CDR3 sequences, approximately 43% appearing once. Sequences were obtained from blood. Receptors originate from a woman under 30 in good health. Both conserved end residues are part of each CDR3. The D gene is left open where the match is weak. Clone size is given for some rows only: seen once, a few or many times, or a class if the clone is expanded.

j_gene,abundance,v_gene,d_gene,CDR3nt,CDR3aa
TRBJ2-5,many,TRBV7-9,-,TGTGCCAGCAGCTTATCTGGGGGTCTCCAAGAGACCCAGTACTTC,CASSLSGGLQETQYF
TRBJ2-7,-,TRBV9,-,TGTGCCAGCAGCCCGCAAAATAGTAACGAGCAGTACTTC,CASSPQNSNEQYF
TRBJ2-3,-,TRBV5-8,-,TGTGCCAGCAGTGTCATCCTACTTCCTAGCACAGATACGCGGTATTTT,CASSVILLPSTDTRYF
TRBJ2-2,few,TRBV11-2,-,TGTGCCAGCAGCTTAGTGGGAAACGCCGGCGGGGAGCTGTTTTTT,CASSLVGNAGGELFF
TRBJ2-3,-,TRBV6-1,TRBD2,TGTGCCAGCACCCCCCACAGCGGGGTAGAGGCAGATACGCAGTATTTT,CASTPHSGVEADTQYF
TRBJ2-7,-,TRBV9,TRBD2,TGTGCCAGCCTAGGACTAGCGGGAACGGTATACGAGCAGTACTTC,CASLGLAGTVYEQYF
TRBJ2-3,-,TRBV2,TRBD2,TGTGCCAGCAGCAACCGGGACTATACAGATACGCAGTATTTT,CASSNRDYTDTQYF
TRBJ2-5,-,TRBV30,-,TGTGCCTGGAGTGTAAGCTTGTTCTGGTACTTC,CAWSVSLFWYF
TRBJ1-4,many,TRBV7-9,TRBD1,TGTGCCAGCAGCTCCGGACAGGGGGAGGAAAAACTGTTTTTT,CASSSGQGEEKLFF
TRBJ1-2,-,TRBV7-2,-,TGTGCCAGCAGCTTAGATCCGCAATCCAACTATGGCTACACCTTC,CASSLDPQSNYGYTF
TRBJ2-7,-,TRBV20-1,-,TGCAGTGCTAGAGATCTTAGGGGGGAGAGGTACTACGAGCAGTACTTC,CSARDLRGERYYEQYF
TRBJ2-1,-,TRBV7-2,-,TGTGCCAGCAGCTTAGAAGGTTTCAAAGTCAATGAGCAGTTCTTC,CASSLEGFKVNEQFF
TRBJ1-4,-,TRBV20-1,-,TGCAGTGCTAGAGATTGGGGCAGTGATAATGAAAAACTGTTTTTT,CSARDWGSDNEKLFF
TRBJ2-1,many,TRBV18,-,TGTGCCAGCTCACAAGACCAAGACCCCACCTACAATGAGCAGTTCTTC,CASSQDQDPTYNEQFF
TRBJ2-1,few,TRBV20-1,-,TGCAGTGCTGCCGTATATGGAGGCGACAATGAGCAGTTCTTC,CSAAVYGGDNEQFF
TRBJ2-3,-,TRBV13,TRBD2,TGTGCCAGCAGCAAATGGACTAGCGGGGTCACAGATACGCAGTATTTT,CASSKWTSGVTDTQYF
TRBJ2-3,-,TRBV12-3/TRBV12-4,-,TGTGCCAGCATCTCAGCTCAAGGGCCCTATGGCACAGATACGCGGTATTTT,CASISAQGPYGTDTRYF
TRBJ1-5,few,TRBV9,-,TGTGCCAGTTCGCGGGGCAGAGGTCAGCCCCAGCATTTT,CASSRGRGQPQHF
TRBJ2-5,few,TRBV20-1,TRBD2,TGCAGTGCTGATTCACTAGCGACCTACCAAGAGACCCAGTACTTC,CSADSLATYQETQYF
TRBJ2-1,-,TRBV11-2,-,TGTGCCAGCAGCAAAGAGGGGGTAGGCTACAATGAGCAGTTCTTC,CASSKEGVGYNEQFF
TRBJ2-3,-,TRBV12-5,-,TGTGCTAGTGAACTTTCTCACACAGATACGCAGTATTTT,CASELSHTDTQYF
TRBJ1-1,-,TRBV4-3,-,TGCGCCAGCAGCCAATCCCCTGGGGACACTGAAGCTTTCTTT,CASSQSPGDTEAFF
TRBJ2-5,few,TRBV7-9,-,TGTGCCAGCAGCCCACCAACCCATAAGGACTACGGGGAGACCCAGTACTTC,CASSPPTHKDYGETQYF
TRBJ1-2,-,TRBV30,-,TGTGCCTGGAAAGGCAGCCTCCGGGAGGGCTACACCTTC,CAWKGSLREGYTF
TRBJ1-5,once,TRBV4-3,-,TGCGTCAGCAGCCAAGAAAGGACTCGGTATCAGCCCCAGCATTTT,CVSSQERTRYQPQHF
TRBJ2-5,-,TRBV12-3/TRBV12-4,-,TGTGCCAGCACCACCCAGGGTGTGGAGACCCAGTACTTC,CASTTQGVETQYF
TRBJ2-3,-,TRBV4-3,-,TGCGCCAGCAGCCAAGGGGGTCTCGGGACAGATACGCAGTATTTT,CASSQGGLGTDTQYF
TRBJ1-2,-,TRBV7-9,-,TGTGCCAGCAGCTTAGCGTGGTGGGGATGGCTACGGAAAGGCTACACCTTC,CASSLAWWGWLRKGYTF
TRBJ2-1,-,TRBV20-1,TRBD2,TGCAGTACTAGATTCCTAGCGGGGGCCTACAATGAGCAGTTCTTC,CSTRFLAGAYNEQFF
TRBJ1-4,-,TRBV4-1,-,TGCGCCAGCAGCAAAGGGACCCCTAGGGAAAAACTGTTTTTT,CASSKGTPREKLFF
TRBJ2-7,-,TRBV7-2,TRBD1,TGTGCCAGCAACTCGGGACAGCCCTCCTACGAGCAGTACTTC,CASNSGQPSYEQYF
TRBJ2-7,-,TRBV29-1,-,TGCAGCACCCTGGACGCCCCTGGCCACGAGCAGTACTTC,CSTLDAPGHEQYF
TRBJ2-3,-,TRBV11-2,TRBD2,TGTGCCAGCAGCCCGACTAGCGGGGGGGCATCAGATACGCAGTATTTT,CASSPTSGGASDTQYF
TRBJ1-6,-,TRBV29-1,TRBD1,TGCAGCGTTGAAGGCAGACCGGGACAGGGTAATTCACCCCTCCACTTT,CSVEGRPGQGNSPLHF
TRBJ2-4,once,TRBV20-1,-,TGCAGTGCTAGGGACACGCAAAAAAACATTCAGTACTTC,CSARDTQKNIQYF
TRBJ2-1,-,TRBV6-2/TRBV6-3,TRBD2,TGTGCCAGCAGGAGCGGGGGGGCCTCCAATGAGCAGTTCTTC,CASRSGGASNEQFF
TRBJ2-3,-,TRBV6-1,-,TGTGCCAGCAGTGACCCTGGGCCAGATACGCAGTATTTT,CASSDPGPDTQYF
TRBJ2-3,few,TRBV7-2,TRBD2,TGTGCCAGCAGCTACCAAAGCGGGGCCGCAGATACGCAGTATTTT,CASSYQSGAADTQYF
TRBJ1-2,-,TRBV12-3/TRBV12-4,TRBD1,TGTGCCAGCAGTGTCCCGGGACAGGGGTACACCTTC,CASSVPGQGYTF
TRBJ1-3,-,TRBV6-5,-,TGTGCCAGCAGTTACCAGCCGAGGGGTCGCGGAAACACCATATATTTT,CASSYQPRGRGNTIYF